This passage covers 25 T cell receptor beta chains from one sample sequenced in a study of beta chain features in type 1 diabetes. Expressed TCRB transcripts were sequenced, since all the RNA that had been isolated was reverse transcribed. The protocol was immunoSEQ multiplex PCR, while the TCRdb copy is restricted to in-frame clones and leaves out a portion. Of roughly 450,000 clones in the sample, around 14% were seen once. The material sequenced was naive CD4+ T cells from blood. These receptors came from a man under 40 in good health.

This clone was found a few times. The V gene is TRBV4-3, the J gene TRBJ2-7; possible D gene TRBD1, 5 bases. Germline CDR1 reads LGHNA; CDR2 reads YSLEER. Trimming took 1 base from V and 0 from J, leaving 7 bases between them. The CDR3 covers 14 residues. The CDR3 DNA reads as TGCGCCAGCAGCCAAGGACAGCTCTCCTACGAGCAGTACGTC. It codes for CASSQGQLSYEQYV.

This clone has a handful of counts. V gene TRBV30 combines with J gene TRBJ1-4; 9 nucleotides agree with TRBD1. There are 15 residues in the CDR3. The germline V gene encodes CDR1 GTSNPN and CDR2 SVGIG (reference sequence). V lost 8 bases, J lost 10 bases, and 17 bases stayed unmatched. Written as DNA, the CDR3 is TGTGCCCAGAGCCGTCGGGACAGGGAATGGGCAAAACTGTTTTTT. Translated, it gives CAQSRRDREWAKLFF.

The rearrangement uses TRBV10-3 and TRBJ1-1, with 8 bases that match TRBD1. V gave up 10 bases and J gave up 1 base; unmatched junction bases: 2. The CDR3 spans 12 residues. The germline V gene encodes CDR1 ENHRY and CDR2 SYGVKD. Here the CDR3 reads CATGTGNTEAFF. DNA of the CDR3: TGTGCCACGGGGACAGGGAACACTGAAGCTTTCTTT.

This clone appeared a few times. This chain uses TRBV5-4 with TRBJ1-1; 7 bases align to TRBD1. CDR1 and CDR2 from the germline V gene are SGHNT and YYREEE (reference sequence). CDR3 length equals 14 residues. Germline trimming cut 4 bases from V and 5 bases from J; bases unmatched to any gene: 8. The CDR3 DNA reads as TGTGCCAGCAGCGTAGACAGGGTGGGGACTGAAGCTTTCTTT. It is translated as CASSVDRVGTEAFF.

This chain uses TRBV5-6 with TRBJ2-7; TRBD1 agrees at 7 bases. The V and J ends lost 5 bases and 4 bases, in that order; junction bases with no gene match: 9. The CDR3 consists of 14 residues. Germline V gene lookup returns CDR1 SGHDT and CDR2 YYEEEE. The CDR3 nucleotides are TGTGCCAGCAGTTCGACAGGGTATGTTTACGAGCAGTACGTC. The encoded protein is CASSSTGYVYEQYV.

This clone occurred a few times. The chain joins TRBV5-1 to TRBJ2-3; 8 bases agree with TRBD1. Unmatched junction bases numbered 4, after V lost 4 bases and J lost 3 bases. The CDR3 covers 14 residues. Germline lookup yields CDR1 SGHRS and CDR2 YFSETQ. For the CDR3, the DNA is TGCGCCAGCAGCCCCGACAGGGGAACAGATACGCAGTATTTT. The encoded protein is CASSPDRGTDTQYF.

This clone was counted between two and nine times. Different DNA sequences within this sample yield the same CDR3. The chain links TRBV30 to TRBJ1-5; tentatively, D is TRBD1 (5 bases). The V and J ends lost 2 bases and 7 bases respectively, with 12 bases between them. The CDR3 contains 13 residues. Germline CDR1 and CDR2: GTSNPN and SVGIG (reference sequence). The CDR3 DNA reads TGTGCCTGGAGTTTTGGGGGAGGGCAGCCCCAGCATTTT. Amino acids: CAWSFGGGQPQHF. The whole variable domain, remainder taken from reference TRBV30 and TRBJ1-5, is SQTIHQWPATLVQPVGSPLSLECTVEGTSNPNLYWYRQAAGRGLQLLFYSVGIGQISSEVPQNLSASRPQDRQFILSSKKLLLSDSGFYLCAWSFGGGQPQHFGDGTRLSIL.

The chain is built from TRBV5-1 and TRBJ2-1; no clear D. From germline, CDR1 is SGHRS and CDR2 YFSETQ. The CDR3 runs 15 residues. Deletions cut 4 bases from V and 0 bases from J, with 11 bases between. This CDR3 reads CASSPGISSYNEQFF. In nucleotides, the CDR3 is TGCGCCAGCAGCCCAGGCATTAGCTCCTACAATGAGCAGTTCTTC.

The DNA for the CDR3 is TGTGCCAGCAGCCGGGGGGACCCTCCCGGGGAGCTGTTTTTT. Translating it yields CASSRGDPPGELFF. The genes are TRBV6-5 and TRBJ2-2; TRBD2 matches 7 bases. The CDR3 is 14 amino acids. Trimming at V came to 6 bases and at J to 6 bases, leaving 7 bases not matched to a gene. CDR1 MNHEY and CDR2 SVGAGI come from the germline V gene.

This clone was seen more than once but under ten times. The V and J genes are TRBV7-9 and TRBJ1-3; tentatively, D is TRBD1 (6 bases). Trimming pared 5 bases from V and 4 bases from J, leaving 18 bases between. CDR3 length: 16 residues. The germline V gene has CDR1 SEHNR and CDR2 FQNEAQ (reference sequence). CDR3 sequence: CASSVSRGQAGNTIYF. CDR3 sequence (DNA): TGTGCCAGCAGCGTTTCTCGGGGGCAGGCCGGAAACACCATATATTTT.

This sequence joins TRBV7-2 and TRBJ1-2, with TRBD1 as a possible D gene (5 bases). This CDR3 has 14 amino acids. Trimming removed 3 bases at V and 1 base at J, with 9 bases between. Germline V gene sequence: CDR1 SGHTA, CDR2 FQGNSA. The DNA of the CDR3 is TGTGCCAGCAGCTTCCAGGGAAGTAACTATGGCTACACCTTC. This sequence encodes CASSFQGSNYGYTF. Filled out from reference TRBV7-2 and TRBJ1-2, the complete variable domain reads GAGVSQSPSNKVTEKGKDVELRCDPISGHTALYWYRQSLGQGLEFLIYFQGNSAPDKSGLPSDRFSAERTGGSVSTLTIQRTQQEDSAVYLCASSFQGSNYGYTFGSGTRLTVV.

In its sample, this clone was seen a few times. The rearrangement uses TRBV6-5 and TRBJ2-7; 10 bases match TRBD1. There are 14 residues in the CDR3. J gave up 2 bases and V 7 bases, and 5 bases lay outside the gene matches. The germline gives CDR1 MNHEY, CDR2 SVGAGI. The CDR3 sequence is CASKPGQGPYEQYF. The CDR3 DNA sequence: TGTGCCAGCAAACCGGGACAGGGGCCCTACGAGCAGTACTTC.

This clone occurred a few times. The chain employs TRBV9 and TRBJ1-2; D is possibly TRBD1 (5 bases). The CDR3 loop spans 15 amino acids. Trimming shortened V by 4 bases and J by 0 bases, and 13 bases separated the two germline ends. CDR1 SGDLS and CDR2 YYNGEE come from the germline V gene. The chain's CDR3 is CASSPSGATNYGYTF. For the CDR3, the DNA is TGTGCCAGCAGCCCTAGTGGGGCAACTAACTATGGCTACACCTTC. Based on the CDR3 plus reference TRBV9 and TRBJ1-2, the full variable domain is DSGVTQTPKHLITATGQRVTLRCSPRSGDLSVYWYQQSLDQGLQFLIQYYNGEERAKGNILERFSAQQFPDLHSELNLSSLELGDSALYFCASSPSGATNYGYTFGSGTRLTVV.

The rearrangement links TRBV4-1 to TRBJ1-1, with TRBD1 as a possible D gene (5 bases). CDR3 length: 17 residues. Germline V gene data show CDR1 as MGHRA and CDR2 as YSYEKL. Trimming took off 2 bases at V and 3 bases at J, with 19 bases between the two ends. The CDR3 coding sequence is TGCGCCAGCAGCCAACTAAAAGCCCGGGACGCGGACACTGAAGCTTTCTTT. Translating gives CASSQLKARDADTEAFF.

This chain connects TRBV27 to TRBJ2-1, with 7 bases lining up with TRBD2. Germline values: CDR1 MNHEY, CDR2 SMNVEV (reference sequence). This CDR3 spans 13 amino acids. The J segment lost 15 bases and the V segment lost 10 bases, leaving 18 bases of the junction unmatched. The chain's CDR3 is CATPGLLCERAFF. CDR3 nucleotides: TGTGCCACCCCGGGACTACTTTGCGAGAGGGCGTTCTTC.

This clone was detected once. The CDR3 here is CSASSGVGYTF. The CDR3 DNA follows: TGCAGTGCTAGTTCCGGGGTTGGCTACACCTTC. The chain combines TRBV20-1 with TRBJ1-2; unclear D gene. V gave up 3 bases and J gave up 7 bases, with 9 bases separating them. CDR1 and CDR2 (germline): DFQATT, SNEGSKA (reference sequence). The CDR3 is made up of 11 amino acids.

This clone was seen only a few times. This sequence joins TRBV14 and TRBJ2-1; D is unclear. Germline CDR1 SGHDN, CDR2 FVKESK. The length of the CDR3 is 15 residues. V lost 4 bases and J lost 8, with 18 bases in between. The DNA for the CDR3 is TGTGCCAGCAGCCTCAGAACTACCCCGGCAGATGAGCAGTTCTTC. As protein: CASSLRTTPADEQFF.

This clone has only a few counts. The CDR3 coding sequence is TGTGCCAGCAGGTTCGACTATGGCTACACCTTC. Protein product: CASRFDYGYTF. The chain carries TRBV7-2 and TRBJ1-2; D not resolved. Trimming took off 6 bases at V and 3 bases at J, with 5 bases between the two ends. CDR1 is SGHTA and CDR2 is FQGNSA in the germline V gene. The CDR3 has 11 residues.

This clone showed up just a few times. This chain links TRBV7-2 with TRBJ2-3; the match to TRBD2 covers 10 bases. CDR1 is SGHTA and CDR2 is FQGNSA in the germline V gene. Germline trimming cut 5 bases from V and 2 bases from J; bases unmatched to any gene: 4. There are 15 residues in the CDR3. As DNA, the CDR3 is TGTGCCAGCAGCCCTACTAGCGGGGTCACAGATACGCAGTATTTT. It codes for CASSPTSGVTDTQYF.

There are a few counts of this clone. The chain uses TRBV30 and TRBJ1-2, with D tentatively TRBD1 (6 bases). In germline, CDR1 is GTSNPN, CDR2 SVGIG (reference sequence). The CDR3 contains 15 residues. Trimming stripped 2 bases from V and 0 bases from J, with 13 bases between. CDR3 amino acids: CAWSRLGGPNYGYTF. The CDR3 DNA follows: TGTGCCTGGAGTCGCCTCGGGGGCCCTAACTATGGCTACACCTTC.

The chain links TRBV7-9 to TRBJ1-1; D is uncertain. CDR1 and CDR2 (germline): SEHNR, FQNEAQ (reference sequence). Trimming shortened V by 5 bases and J by 5 bases, and 9 bases separated the two germline ends. This CDR3 has 12 residues. In DNA, the CDR3 is TGTGCCAGCAGCCCGTCCTCGACTGAAGCTTTCTTT. As protein: CASSPSSTEAFF.

This chain uses TRBV4-1 with TRBJ2-1; TRBD2 matches 8 bases. Per germline, CDR1 MGHRA and CDR2 YSYEKL. J lost 4 bases, V lost 0 bases, and 23 bases had no gene match. This CDR3 comprises 22 residues. In DNA, the CDR3 is TGCGCCAGCAGCCAAGATTTATTCTCGGGAGGGCCCCAACAATCACTGTACAATGAGCAGTTCTTC. It is translated as CASSQDLFSGGPQQSLYNEQFF.

This clone showed up just a few times. This chain uses TRBV19 with TRBJ2-3, with D perhaps matching TRBD1 (6 bases). Germline assignment: CDR1 LNHDA and CDR2 SQIVND (reference sequence). Trimming took off 4 bases at V and 1 base at J, with 6 bases between the two ends. There are 13 residues in the CDR3. CDR3 sequence: CASSRTGTDTQYF. The CDR3 DNA follows: TGTGCCAGTAGTAGGACAGGCACAGATACGCAGTATTTT.

The rearrangement uses TRBV7-2 and TRBJ2-7; weak D call: TRBD2 (6 bases). V lost 0 bases, J lost 1 base, and 10 bases lay in between. CDR1 SGHTA and CDR2 FQGNSA come from the germline V gene. This CDR3 is built from 15 residues. The CDR3 region is CASSLAGGNSYEQYV. The CDR3 DNA is TGTGCCAGCAGCTTAGCGGGAGGCAATTCCTACGAGCAGTACGTC.

This clone has more than one count but fewer than ten. The chain is built from TRBV29-1 and TRBJ1-6; D call uncertain. Deletions cut 7 bases from V and 10 bases from J, with 17 bases between. CDR1 and CDR2 from the germline V gene are SQVTM and ANQGSEA. This CDR3 contains 13 residues. CDR3 sequence: CSARGPPGSPLHF. In DNA form, the CDR3 reads TGCAGCGCTAGAGGGCCCCCTGGGTCACCCCTCCACTTT.